Listed below are T cell receptor beta chains from one sample, sequenced in a study of T cell changes during pregnancy in multiple sclerosis. Generated by immunoSEQ multiplex PCR, the TCRdb table keeps only in-frame clones and is missing some. The data hold about 38,000 clones, with around 92% observed a single time. Material: CD8+ T cells from peripheral blood mononuclear cells, obtained after pregnancy. The receptors here all came from a female donor with multiple sclerosis, enrolled in a pregnancy study. The CDR3 runs from the conserved cysteine through the conserved F or W. The order of the fields is V gene, CDR3 protein.

TRBV6-5 CASSYGRTSTDTQYF
TRBV7-9 CASSPGGAPEKLFF
TRBV5-6 CASSRGSSGNTIYF
TRBV5-6 CASSLGQHYEQYF
TRBV27 CASSLTGGLREQYF
TRBV19 CASVDRPYSNQPQHF
TRBV4-1 CASSQDQGRAFF
TRBV2 CASSRRDRAATNEKLFF
TRBV7-8 CASSLASPSGTDTQYF
TRBV7-2 CASSLKRSSGRLFTYEQYF
TRBV10-2 CASSVGRARFRGEQYF
TRBV28 CASSLYRGHREQYF
TRBV2 CASSDPRTGGARSPLHF
TRBV5-1 CARKTGSTDTQYF
TRBV9 CASREGGSNTGELFF
TRBV4-2 CASSQKRTANTEAFF
TRBV4-1 CASSQGARTEAFF
TRBV4-1 CASSQGTGLGYGYTF
TRBV4-1 CASSLRGGDTEAFF
TRBV9 CASSVGGGPEAFF
TRBV6-4 CASRGGGEQFF
TRBV30 CAWSDWTDPGEQYF
TRBV19 CASSELTRAGTGELFF
TRBV27 CASRGRSSPLHF
TRBV7-9 CASSLGGITEAFF
TRBV28 CASSRYRGGSRTYEQYF
TRBV5-4 CASSSGGERREQFF